The clone carrying this TCR beta chain was counted between two and nine times. The sample comes from a study of blood T cell repertoires in COVID-19. Study-wide background: Researchers got acute and convalescent COVID-19 samples from the United States, Italy and Spain. T cells, B-cell-depleted T cells, or PBMCs provided the cDNA or gDNA that served as material.

In the authors' methods: By means of reference gene primer amplification, nucleated cell counts were estimated. TCRdb keeps only in-frame clones here, not all; method: immunoSEQ multiplex PCR. V, J and clone size are taken as reported in that table, and D and trimming were inferred from the DNA itself. The table has under 300,000 clones, about 86% seen once. The V and J ends lost 4 bases and 10 bases, in that order; junction bases with no gene match: 4. The CDR3 totals 13 residues. The germline V gene has CDR1 SGHNT and CDR2 YENEEA. Material: peripheral blood. The TCR originated in a woman in her sixties with active or convalescent COVID-19. The gene calls are TRBV11-3 and TRBJ2-1, with 10 bases identical to TRBD2. CDR3 loop: CASSSSGGREQFF. As DNA, the CDR3 is TGTGCCAGCAGCTCTAGCGGGGGCCGCGAGCAGTTCTTC. Full variable domain (missing parts from reference TRBV11-3 and TRBJ2-1): EAGVVQSPRYKIIEKKQPVAFWCNPISGHNTLYWYLQNLGQGPELLIRYENEEAVDDSQLPKDRFSAERLKGVDSTLKIQPAELGDSAVYLCASSSSGGREQFFGPGTRLTVL.